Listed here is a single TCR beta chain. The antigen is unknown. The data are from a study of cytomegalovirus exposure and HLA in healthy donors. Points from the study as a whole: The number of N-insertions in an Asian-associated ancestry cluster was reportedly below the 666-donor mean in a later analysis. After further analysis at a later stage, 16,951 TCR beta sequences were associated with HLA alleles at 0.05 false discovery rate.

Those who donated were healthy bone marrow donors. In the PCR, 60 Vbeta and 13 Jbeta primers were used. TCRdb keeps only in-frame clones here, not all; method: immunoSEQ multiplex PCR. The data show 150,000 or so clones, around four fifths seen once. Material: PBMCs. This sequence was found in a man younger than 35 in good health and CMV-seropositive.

The CDR3 spells CASSISTGDNQPQHF. DNA for the CDR3: TGTGCCAGCTCGATATCTACAGGGGACAATCAGCCCCAGCATTTT. The chain employs TRBV6-5 and TRBJ1-5; 7 bases line up with TRBD1. The CDR3 has 15 amino acids. V gave up 8 bases and J gave up 3 bases; unmatched junction bases: 10. The germline gives CDR1 MNHEY, CDR2 SVGAGI.